Listed below are T cell receptor beta chains from one sample, sequenced in a study of blood T cell repertoires in COVID-19. The assay was immunoSEQ multiplex PCR, and TCRdb's table has in-frame clones only and misses some. The data contain approximately 97,000 clones, almost 85% of them singletons. Sequencing input: peripheral blood. The origin of the receptors is a middle-aged man with active or convalescent COVID-19. Each CDR3 is given with its conserved first and last residue. D genes are given only for firm matches. Expanded clones are given a class, and other clones once, few, many or no size at all.

clone size	D gene	V gene	J gene	CDR3 protein	CDR3 DNA
.	.	TRBV2	TRBJ1-3	CASSETDRGSGNTIYF	TGTGCCAGCAGCGAAACAGATCGTGGCTCTGGAAACACCATATATTTT
.	.	TRBV5-1	TRBJ2-7	CASSLPAYEQYF	TGCGCCAGCAGCTTGCCAGCCTACGAGCAGTACTTC
.	.	TRBV19	TRBJ2-3	CASKESTDTQYF	TGTGCCAGTAAGGAGAGCACAGATACGCAGTATTTT
.	.	TRBV18	TRBJ1-1	CASSYTGDTEAFF	TGTGCCAGCTCATACACAGGTGACACTGAAGCTTTCTTT
.	.	TRBV29-1	TRBJ1-2	CSARQGTGGYTF	TGCAGCGCTCGTCAGGGTACAGGGGGCTACACCTTC
.	TRBD2	TRBV18	TRBJ2-2	CASSPPVGTMGTGELFF	TGTGCCAGCTCACCGCCTGTGGGGACTATGGGCACCGGGGAGCTGTTTTTT
few	.	TRBV11-2	TRBJ1-5	CASSFGARQPQHF	TGTGCCAGCAGCTTTGGGGCCCGGCAGCCCCAGCATTTT
once	.	TRBV5-1	TRBJ2-3	CASSPDSGADTQYF	TGCGCCAGCAGCCCTGACAGTGGCGCAGATACGCAGTATTTT
.	TRBD1	TRBV18	TRBJ1-5	CASSPRTGDQPQHF	TGTGCCAGCTCACCCAGGACAGGGGACCAGCCCCAGCATTTT
few	TRBD1	TRBV7-6	TRBJ1-6	CASSTGQGAGSPLHF	TGTGCCAGCAGCACAGGACAGGGGGCAGGTTCACCCCTCCACTTT
.	TRBD1	TRBV29-1	TRBJ1-2	CSVGSRGDYGYTF	TGCAGCGTTGGTAGCAGGGGGGACTATGGCTACACCTTC
.	.	TRBV3-1/TRBV3-2	TRBJ1-1	CASSQDRGRAFF	TGTGCCAGCAGCCAAGATAGGGGGAGAGCTTTCTTT
.	.	TRBV2	TRBJ1-3	CASSSREGNTIYF	TGTGCCAGCAGTTCCCGGGAGGGAAACACCATATATTTT